Shown below are 5 T cell receptor beta chains from a single sample sequenced in a study of blood T cell repertoires in COVID-19. Only in-frame clones appear in the TCRdb table, and some are missing; sequencing was by immunoSEQ multiplex PCR. This sample has around 370,000 clones, with roughly 90% found just once. Material: peripheral blood. The receptors come from a man younger than 35 with active or convalescent COVID-19.

On this clone itself: Other DNA sequences of this sample code for an identical CDR3. This chain joins TRBV28 and TRBJ1-5; 9 nucleotides match TRBD1. The ends lost 6 bases at V and 0 bases at J; junction bases unmatched: 6. Germline V lookup: CDR1 MDHEN, CDR2 SYDVKM. The CDR3 extends over 16 amino acids. CDR3 bases: TGTGCCAGCAGCTCCGGGACAGGGAATAGCAATCAGCCCCAGCATTTT. It codes for CASSSGTGNSNQPQHF.

The genes are TRBV9 and TRBJ2-3; 10 bases are a match to TRBD1. CDR1 and CDR2 (germline): SGDLS, YYNGEE. The CDR3 contains 16 residues. V lost 3 bases to trimming and J lost 2 bases; unmatched junction nucleotides: 6. This chain's CDR3 is CASSADRGRLTDTQYF. The DNA of the CDR3 is TGTGCCAGCAGCGCCGACAGGGGGCGCCTCACAGATACGCAGTATTTT.

This clone was observed a single time. Other nucleotide sequences from this sample produce the same CDR3. V usage is TRBV5-1 and J usage is TRBJ1-1; no firm D call. V was pared by 0 bases and J by 6 bases, with 3 bases between. The CDR3 is made up of 11 amino acids. Germline CDR1 and CDR2: SGHRS and YFSETQ. This CDR3 is CASSLGAEAFF. The CDR3 coding sequence is TGCGCCAGCAGCTTGGGAGCTGAAGCTTTCTTT.

The rearrangement links TRBV11-3 to TRBJ1-1; D gene uncertain. V lost 2 bases and J 5 bases, leaving 9 bases between the germline ends. Looked up from germline, CDR1 is SGHNT and CDR2 is YENEEA. The CDR3 runs 13 residues. The CDR3 DNA reads TGTGCCAGCAGCTTACAGAGAGGGACTGAAGCTTTCTTT. Protein product: CASSLQRGTEAFF. Full variable domain (remainder filled in from reference TRBV11-3 and TRBJ1-1): EAGVVQSPRYKIIEKKQPVAFWCNPISGHNTLYWYLQNLGQGPELLIRYENEEAVDDSQLPKDRFSAERLKGVDSTLKIQPAELGDSAVYLCASSLQRGTEAFFGQGTRLTVV.

The V and J genes are TRBV6-6 and TRBJ1-1; D ambiguous. The CDR3 runs to 12 residues. Trimming pared 6 bases from V and 0 bases from J, leaving 5 bases between. CDR1 and CDR2 (germline): MNHNY, SVGAGI (reference sequence). The CDR3 region has the DNA TGTGCCAGCAGCGTAATGAACACTGAAGCTTTCTTT. It translates to CASSVMNTEAFF.